This entry is about one T cell receptor (beta chain). Assay: immunoSEQ multiplex PCR; the TCRdb copy retains only in-frame clones and omits some. The sample contains 2 million to 2.5 million clones, 90% to 96% of which appear only once. Germline values: CDR1 SNHLY, CDR2 FYNNEI. The CDR3 loop spans 16 amino acids. The ends lost 4 bases at V and 2 bases at J; junction bases unmatched: 7. The data belong to a study of shared clonotypes between healthy human individuals. This sequence was found in a man aged 18 to 30 in good health. The sample consisted of naive CD4+ T cells sorted from blood. The subset is: CD45RA+ positively selected. The rearrangement links TRBV2 to TRBJ2-7; 11 positions match TRBD2. As DNA, the CDR3 is TGTGCCAGCAGTGCGTCGACTAGCGGGGAAACCTACGAGCAGTACTTC. Protein: CASSASTSGETYEQYF.